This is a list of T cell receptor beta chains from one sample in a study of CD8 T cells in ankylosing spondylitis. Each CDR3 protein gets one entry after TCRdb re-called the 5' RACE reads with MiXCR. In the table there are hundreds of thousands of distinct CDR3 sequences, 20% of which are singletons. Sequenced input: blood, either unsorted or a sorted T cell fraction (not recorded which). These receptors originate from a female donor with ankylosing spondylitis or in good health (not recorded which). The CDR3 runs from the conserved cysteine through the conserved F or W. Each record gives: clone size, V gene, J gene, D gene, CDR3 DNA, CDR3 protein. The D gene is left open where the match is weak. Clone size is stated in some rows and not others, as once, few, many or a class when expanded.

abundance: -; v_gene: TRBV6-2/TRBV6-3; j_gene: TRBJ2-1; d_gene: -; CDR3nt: TGTGCCAGCAGTTACGAACGAAGCTCCTACAATGAGCAGTTCTTC; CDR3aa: CASSYERSSYNEQFF
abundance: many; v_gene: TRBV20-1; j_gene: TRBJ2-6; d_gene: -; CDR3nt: TGCAGTGCTAGCCATCCGACAGGGACTAACGTCCTGACTTTC; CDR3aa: CSASHPTGTNVLTF
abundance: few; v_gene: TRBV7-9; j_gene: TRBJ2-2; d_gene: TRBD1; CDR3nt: TGTGCCAGCAGCGCACAGGGGACCAACACCGGGGAGCTGTTTTTT; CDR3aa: CASSAQGTNTGELFF
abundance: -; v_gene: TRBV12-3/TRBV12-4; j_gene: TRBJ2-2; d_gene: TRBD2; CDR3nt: TGTGCCAACCGACTAGCGGGGTACACCGGGGAGCTGTTTTTT; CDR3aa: CANRLAGYTGELFF
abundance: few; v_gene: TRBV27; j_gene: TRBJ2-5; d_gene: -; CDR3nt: TGTGCCAGCAGTCGGAGGAGGGGGCGGGAAGAGACCCAGTACTTC; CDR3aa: CASSRRRGREETQYF
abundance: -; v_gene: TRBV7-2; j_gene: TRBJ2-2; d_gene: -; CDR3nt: TGTGCCAGCAGTCAGGTCGGGCTTCGTAGGACCGGGGAGCTGTTTTTT; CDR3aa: CASSQVGLRRTGELFF
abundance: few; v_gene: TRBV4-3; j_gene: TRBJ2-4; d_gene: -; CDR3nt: TGCGCCAGCAGCCAAGATTGGGGACTAGCCAAAAACATTCAGTACTTC; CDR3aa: CASSQDWGLAKNIQYF
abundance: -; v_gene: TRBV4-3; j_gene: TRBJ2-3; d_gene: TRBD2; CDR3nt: TGCGCCAGCAGCCAAGATGGAGGGTTAGCGGGAGGGCCGGATACGCAGTATTTT; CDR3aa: CASSQDGGLAGGPDTQYF
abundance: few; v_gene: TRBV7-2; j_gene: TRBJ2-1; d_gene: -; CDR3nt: TGTGCCAGCAGCCCTTGGGGGGCCAGGGTTACGAATGAGCAGTTCTTC; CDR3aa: CASSPWGARVTNEQFF
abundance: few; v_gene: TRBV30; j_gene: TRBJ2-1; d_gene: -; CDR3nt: TGTGCCCGTTGGGCAGGGACCAATGAGCAGTTCTTC; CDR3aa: CARWAGTNEQFF
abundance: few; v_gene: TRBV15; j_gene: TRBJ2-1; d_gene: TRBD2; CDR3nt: TGTGCCACCAGCAGAGATAGACTAGCGGGAGTCAACAATGAGCAGTTCTTC; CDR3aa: CATSRDRLAGVNNEQFF
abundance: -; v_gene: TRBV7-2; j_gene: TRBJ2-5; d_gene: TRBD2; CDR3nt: TGTGCCAGCAGCTTAGGCGTAGCGGGGGGTGGGACCCAGTACTTC; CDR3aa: CASSLGVAGGGTQYF
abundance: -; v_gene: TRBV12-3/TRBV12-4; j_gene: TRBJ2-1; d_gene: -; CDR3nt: TGTGCCAGCAGTCTAAGCGGAGGCAGGGTGGATGAGCAGTTCTTC; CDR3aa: CASSLSGGRVDEQFF
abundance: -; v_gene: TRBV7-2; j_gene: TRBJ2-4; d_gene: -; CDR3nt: TGTGCCAGCACGGAGCGGGCAGACATTCAGTACTTC; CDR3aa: CASTERADIQYF